This T cell receptor beta chain is from a study of blood T cell repertoires in COVID-19. During active infection, Seattle patients enrolled and were then monitored through disease. Trimming removed 4 bases from V and 6 bases from J; junction bases left unmatched: 5. The CDR3 length is 15 residues. Germline V gives CDR1 LGHDT, CDR2 YNNKEL (reference sequence). Assay used: immunoSEQ multiplex PCR; TCRdb lists only in-frame clones, some missing. The sample includes more than 60,000 clones, 70% to 85% of them seen just once. This chain joins TRBV3-1 (or the pseudogene TRBV3-2) and TRBJ2-2; 10 nucleotides agree with TRBD2. Sequenced material: peripheral blood. This TCR came from a man in his fifties with COVID-19, enrolled during active disease. Here the CDR3 reads CASSRTSGGAGELFF. The CDR3 DNA reads as TGTGCCAGCAGCCGCACGAGCGGGGGGGCCGGGGAGCTGTTTTTT.